This T cell receptor beta chain was obtained from a study of vaccination effects on CD4 cells after COVID-19. Study overall: Samples from a couple of convalescent patients were given 16 days and one week before vaccination. General study results and limits: Early post-infection timepoints were missing from the study, which also had few convalescent patients.

With the ViraFEST assay, the study expanded antigen-specific CD4+ T cells using viral peptide pools, then sequenced them. The authors isolated CD4+ T cells after less than eleven days of culture. The person was diagnosed with PCR-confirmed SARS-CoV-2 infection between March and December 2020. Use of an HIV-1 Nef peptide pool defined the negative control culture. Both day 3 and day 7 saw half the medium replaced with IL-2 medium. Of note for this clone: Its antigen is not known.

TCRdb's table, derived via immunoSEQ multiplex PCR, lists solely in-frame clones and lacks some. The sample consists of 70,000 or so clones, roughly two thirds of them appearing once. This CDR3 is built from 14 residues. Looked up from germline, CDR1 is MGHDK and CDR2 is SYGVNS. V was shortened by 6 bases and J by 5 bases, with 14 bases between the two germline ends. The source of this sequence is a human donor who had a prior SARS-CoV-2 infection. Sequences were derived from CD4+ T cells from PBMCs cultured with HIV peptides, sampled before COVID-19 vaccination. Subset noted: HIV-1 Nef peptide pool negative control/reference culture. This chain links TRBV25-1 with TRBJ2-4; D might be TRBD1 or TRBD2, each matching 5 bases. CDR3 nucleotides: TGTGCCAGCAGCCTCGCCGGGGACCAAAACATTCAGTACTTC. Its protein product is CASSLAGDQNIQYF.